These 31 T cell receptor beta chains were sequenced from one sample in a study of T cells in women clearing cervical HPV infection. The repertoire was sequenced with immunoSEQ multiplex PCR; TCRdb's copy has only in-frame clones and lacks some. The sample data list approximately 13,000 clones. Sequences were obtained from blood buffy coat. The receptors shown here come from a woman between 18 and 70 years old with a cervical HPV16 infection that either progressed to CIN3+ or cleared (not recorded which).

With regard to this clone: The read finishes 3 residues shy of the CDR3 end, and the germline J gene is used to complete it. V and J are TRBV25-1 and TRBJ1-5; the match to TRBD1 covers 7 bases. J lost 0 bases, V lost 3 bases, and 5 bases had no gene match. The CDR3 runs to 16 residues. The germline V gene encodes CDR1 MGHDK and CDR2 SYGVNS. The covered CDR3 bases are TGTGCCAGCAGTGACGGACAGGCGGATAGCAATCAGCCC. Amino acid sequence: CASSDGQADSNQP. The full-length CDR3 reads as CASSDGQADSNQPQHF.

Remarks on this clone: The read ends 3 residues early relative to the CDR3; the germline J gene fills the gap. This chain uses TRBV11-2 with TRBJ2-1, with D perhaps TRBD2 (7 bases). Looked up from germline, CDR1 is SGHAT and CDR2 is FQNNGV. Deletions cut 1 base from V and 9 bases from J, with 16 bases between. This CDR3 is built from 15 residues. CDR3 DNA (partial): TGTGCCAGCAGCTTAGGAGGGGGGGCCGGATTTGAG. Translated: CASSLGGGAGFE. The whole CDR3 sequence reads CASSLGGGAGFEQFF.

A word on this clone: The CDR3 end falls 3 residues outside the read, so it is completed with the germline J gene. The chain couples TRBV11-2 to TRBJ2-4; D is perhaps TRBD1 (5 bases). This CDR3 contains 13 residues. V gave up 5 bases and J gave up 9 bases, with 14 bases separating them. CDR1 and CDR2 from the germline V gene are SGHAT and FQNNGV. Incomplete CDR3 DNA: TGTGCCAGCAGCCCCGACAGACTCGCCATT. As protein: CASSPDRLAI. The full-length CDR3 reads as CASSPDRLAIQYF.

This clone registers medium-sized by frequency. Read data end 3 residues before the CDR3 end; the end is taken from the germline J gene. This chain links TRBV10-3 with TRBJ2-3; D is undetermined. Per the germline V gene, CDR1 is ENHRY and CDR2 is SYGVKD. Trimming pared 7 bases from V and 0 bases from J, leaving 8 bases between. The CDR3 is made up of 13 amino acids. The CDR3 DNA, read in part, is TGTGCCATCACACCCGGGAGCACAGATACG. This gives the protein CAITPGSTDT. The whole CDR3 reads CAITPGSTDTQYF.

A word on this clone: The read halts 3 residues ahead of the CDR3 end, with the missing end drawn from the germline J gene. The V gene is TRBV5-4, the J gene TRBJ2-3; a weak D match, TRBD2 (6 bases). CDR3 length: 14 amino acids. Trimming left V 5 bases short and J 2 bases short, with 12 bases between. CDR1 and CDR2 (germline): SGHNT, YYREEE (reference sequence). The DNA read from the CDR3 is TGTGCCAGCAGGAGGGACTTTTCCACAGATACG. This gives the protein CASRRDFSTDT. The full CDR3 protein is CASRRDFSTDTQYF.

Notes on this clone: The CDR3 end is not reached by the read, which stops 3 residues before it; the germline J gene fills it in. The rearrangement links TRBV30 to TRBJ1-4; a possible D gene is TRBD1 (5 bases). The CDR3 spans 18 residues. CDR1 and CDR2 (germline): GTSNPN, SVGIG (reference sequence). CDR3 DNA, as far as it was read: TGTGCCGTTGATCAAATGCCGGGCCTAGGCTCTGGGGCCAACGTA. The encoded protein is CAVDQMPGLGSGANV. The whole CDR3 is CAVDQMPGLGSGANVLFF.

Comment on this clone: The junction departs from germline at one end; a sequencing error may be responsible. The CDR3 end lies 3 residues beyond the end of the read and is filled in from the germline J gene. Additional DNA sequences in this sample encode the identical CDR3. The chain recombines TRBV7-9 with TRBJ1-3; 7 bases line up with TRBD1. The CDR3 spans 13 residues. CDR1 is SEHNR and CDR2 is FQNEAQ in the germline V gene (reference sequence). CDR3 DNA (partial): TGTGCCAGCAGCTTAGGGACAGGAAACACA. This gives the protein CASSLGTGNT. The CDR3, in full, reads CASSLGTGNTIYF.

With regard to this clone: The read halts 3 residues ahead of the CDR3 end, with the missing end drawn from the germline J gene. The chain uses TRBV7-2 and TRBJ2-2, with 7 nucleotides matching TRBD1. This CDR3 has 13 residues. Looked up from germline, CDR1 is SGHTA and CDR2 is FQGNSA. CDR3 bases read: TGTGCCAGCAGCTTTAAGGGGGCCAACGTG. It is translated as CASSFKGANV. The CDR3 in full is CASSFKGANVLFF.

With regard to this clone: The read ends 3 residues before the CDR3 terminus; that terminus is restored from the germline J gene. The rearrangement uses TRBV11-2 and TRBJ1-1; D unresolved. The CDR3 runs 13 residues. Germline V gene sequence: CDR1 SGHAT, CDR2 FQNNGV. The germline V and J ends were trimmed by 5 bases and 4 bases, with 11 bases remaining between them. CDR3 amino acids: CASSPRSGTEAFF. CDR3 DNA, as far as it was read: TGTGCCAGCAGCCCGCGTAGTGGCACTGAA.

Note on this clone: With the read ending 3 residues before the CDR3 end, the germline J gene is used to fill in that end. V and J are TRBV10-3 and TRBJ1-6; 11 bases line up with TRBD1. The CDR3 is 14 residues long. Trimming at V came to 6 bases and at J to 10 bases, leaving 5 bases not matched to a gene. CDR1 and CDR2 (germline): ENHRY, SYGVKD. The CDR3: CAIRGQGAGSPLHF. CDR3 DNA (partial): TGTGCCATCAGAGGACAGGGGGCGGGGTCACCC.

Concerning this clone: Read data end 3 residues before the CDR3 end; the end is taken from the germline J gene. The chain combines TRBV30 with TRBJ1-2, with 9 bases aligning to TRBD1. The CDR3 sequence is 13 residues long. In germline, CDR1 is GTSNPN, CDR2 SVGIG (reference sequence). V trimming: 3 bases; J trimming: 7 bases; junction bases outside the gene matches: 6. The part of the CDR3 DNA that was read is TGTGCCTGGAGCCGACAGGGGGAAGGTGGC. This codes for CAWSRQGEGG. The whole CDR3 protein reads CAWSRQGEGGYTF. Looking up the rest from reference TRBV30 and TRBJ1-2 gives the full variable domain: SQTIHQWPATLVQPVGSPLSLECTVEGTSNPNLYWYRQAAGRGLQLLFYSVGIGQISSEVPQNLSASRPQDRQFILSSKKLLLSDSGFYLCAWSRQGEGGYTFGSGTRLTVV.

Comments on this clone: The CDR3 end falls 3 residues outside the read, so it is completed with the germline J gene. The gene calls are TRBV7-6 and TRBJ1-4; 7 bases map to TRBD1. The CDR3 consists of 14 residues. V lost 5 bases to trimming and J lost 5 bases; unmatched junction nucleotides: 5. From germline, CDR1 is SGHVS and CDR2 FNYEAQ. This CDR3 reads CASSPGQLNEKLFF. Partial CDR3 DNA: TGTGCCAGCAGCCCGGGACAGTTGAATGAAAAA.

On this clone itself: The read ends 3 residues shy of where the CDR3 ends; the end is completed using the germline J gene. The V call is TRBV6-7, the J call TRBJ1-3; no firm D call. TRBV6-7 carries the ORF label, with uncertain function. The CDR3 is 13 residues long. Trimming pared 2 bases from V and 7 bases from J, leaving 9 bases between. This CDR3 is CASSYGPQNTIYF. CDR3 bases read: TGTGCCAGCAGTTACGGCCCCCAGAACACC.

A word on this clone: Coverage ceases 3 residues before the CDR3 finishes, and the germline J gene fills in the end. The rearrangement uses TRBV7-3 and TRBJ2-5; maybe TRBD2 (6 bases). CDR1 SGHTA and CDR2 FQGTGA come from the germline V gene. There are 15 residues in the CDR3. CDR3 sequence: CASSSATTSRDTQYF. The DNA read from the CDR3 is TGTGCCAGCAGCTCGGCCACAACTAGCCGCGATACC. The whole variable domain, filled in from reference TRBV7-3 and TRBJ2-5, reads GAGVSQTPSNKVTEKGKYVELRCDPISGHTALYWYRQSLGQGPEFLIYFQGTGAADDSGLPNDRFFAVRPEGSVSTLKIQRTERGDSAVYLCASSSATTSRDTQYFGPGTRLLVL.

As to this clone: The read terminates 3 residues before the CDR3 end, so the remaining end is supplied by the germline J gene. The chain joins TRBV18 to TRBJ2-3, with D possibly matching TRBD1 (5 bases). CDR3 size: 18 residues. V was shortened by 1 base and J by 2 bases, with 19 bases between the two germline ends. Looked up from germline, CDR1 is KGHSH and CDR2 is LQKENI. Partial CDR3 DNA: TGTGCCAGCTCACCACGCGACAGTCTAGTTTTTTCCACAGATACG. It yields the protein CASSPRDSLVFSTDT. The whole CDR3 region reads CASSPRDSLVFSTDTQYF. Full variable domain (rest looked up from reference TRBV18 and TRBJ2-3): NAGVMQNPRHLVRRRGQEARLRCSPMKGHSHVYWYRQLPEEGLKFMVYLQKENIIDESGMPKERFSAEFPKEGPSILRIQQVVRGDSAAYFCASSPRDSLVFSTDTQYFGPGTRLTVL.

Note on this clone: The DNA ends 3 residues before the CDR3 does, and the rest of the CDR3 is filled in from the germline J gene. The rearrangement links TRBV12-3 or TRBV12-4 to TRBJ2-3; D is uncertain. Trimming removed 6 bases at V and 5 bases at J, with 6 bases between. The CDR3 length is 11 residues. The CDR3 protein is CASRLVDTQYF. The sequenced CDR3 bases are TGTGCCAGCAGACTGGTAGATACG.

Notes on this clone: The read falls 3 residues short of the CDR3 end, and the missing part is taken from the germline J gene. The chain is built from TRBV2 and TRBJ1-6; 7 bases align to TRBD1. The CDR3 is 14 residues long. CDR1 and CDR2 (germline): SNHLY, FYNNEI. V dropped 6 bases and J dropped 7; count of bases not matched to a gene: 6. The CDR3 DNA, read in part, is TGTGCCAGCAGACCCGGACAGGCCAATTCACCC. It codes for CASRPGQANSP. The full CDR3 reads CASRPGQANSPLHF.

Regarding this clone: The read stops 3 residues short of the end of the CDR3; the missing end is completed from the germline J gene. V is TRBV5-6 and J is TRBJ2-3; D may be TRBD1 (5 bases). This CDR3 spans 15 amino acids. Germline V gives CDR1 SGHDT, CDR2 YYEEEE. CDR3 protein: CASSLVQGDQETQYF. CDR3 DNA (partial): TGTGCCAGCAGCTTAGTTCAGGGCGATCAAGAGACG.

As to this clone: The CDR3 is cut off 3 residues early in the read; its end comes from the germline J gene. This same CDR3 is encoded by further DNA sequences in the sample. The chain recombines TRBV5-1 with TRBJ1-3; a weak D match, TRBD1 (6 bases). Germline V gene sequence: CDR1 SGHRS, CDR2 YFSETQ. The V end was cut by 4 bases, the J end by 4 bases, with 18 bases between. The length of the CDR3 is 16 residues. The sequenced part of the CDR3 DNA is TGCGCCAGCAGCCCCGGAGCAACAGGGCCAGGAAACACC. It translates to CASSPGATGPGNT. The whole CDR3 protein is CASSPGATGPGNTIYF.

Concerning this clone itself: The read halts 3 residues ahead of the CDR3 end, with the missing end drawn from the germline J gene. The genes are TRBV2 and TRBJ1-4, with 8 bases that match TRBD1. This CDR3 region has 14 residues. Germline CDR1 reads SNHLY; CDR2 reads FYNNEI. Trimming cost V 4 bases and J 5 bases; bases outside gene matches: 3. The sequenced CDR3 bases are TGTGCCAGCAGTGGGACAGGGAAGAATGAAAAA. This translates into CASSGTGKNEK. From start to end, the CDR3 is CASSGTGKNEKLFF. The variable domain in full, with the rest retrieved from reference TRBV2 and TRBJ1-4, is EPEVTQTPSHQVTQMGQEVILRCVPISNHLYFYWYRQILGQKVEFLVSFYNNEISEKSEIFDDQFSVERPDGSNFTLKIRSTKLEDSAMYFCASSGTGKNEKLFFGSGTQLSVL.

Notes on this clone: Read sequence stops 3 residues before the CDR3 end, and the germline J gene provides the missing end. Other DNA sequences in the sample encode the same CDR3. The chain carries TRBV7-9 and TRBJ1-1, with a possible D match to TRBD1 (6 bases). The CDR3 length is 13 residues. Germline assignment: CDR1 SEHNR and CDR2 FQNEAQ (reference sequence). The CDR3: CASSLSGAETAFF. The part of the CDR3 DNA that was read is TGTGCCAGCAGCTTATCAGGGGCGGAGACA. The whole variable domain, filled in from reference TRBV7-9 and TRBJ1-1, reads DTGVSQNPRHKITKRGQNVTFRCDPISEHNRLYWYRQTLGQGPEFLTYFQNEAQLEKSRLLSDRFSAERPKGSFSTLEIQRTEQGDSAMYLCASSLSGAETAFFGQGTRLTVV.

For this clone: The read terminates 3 residues before the CDR3 end, so the remaining end is supplied by the germline J gene. The rearrangement links TRBV7-9 to TRBJ1-5, with D uncertain. The CDR3 totals 13 residues. The V end was cut by 5 bases, the J end by 7 bases, with 12 bases between. In germline, CDR1 is SEHNR, CDR2 FQNEAQ (reference sequence). The sequenced CDR3 bases are TGTGCCAGCAGCCTACGTTACGAGCAGCCC. Its protein is CASSLRYEQP. The complete CDR3 reads CASSLRYEQPQHF.

Comment on this clone: The sequence runs out 3 residues before the end of the CDR3; the remainder is reconstructed from the germline J gene. This chain connects TRBV20-1 to TRBJ1-2, with TRBD1 identical over 7 bases. The CDR3 spans 11 residues. Germline values: CDR1 DFQATT, CDR2 SNEGSKA (reference sequence). CDR3 DNA, as far as it was read: TGCAGTCCAAGGGGGCAGGGTGAC. Protein product: CSPRGQGD. The CDR3 in its entirety is CSPRGQGDYTF.

As regards this clone: The DNA ends 3 residues before the CDR3 does, and the rest of the CDR3 is filled in from the germline J gene. The chain links TRBV20-1 to TRBJ1-2, with 7 bases that match TRBD1. This CDR3 has 12 residues. CDR1 and CDR2 (germline): DFQATT, SNEGSKA (reference sequence). Partial CDR3 DNA: TGCAGTGCTAGCCCACGACAGGGCGGC. Protein: CSASPRQGG. The entire CDR3 sequence reads CSASPRQGGYTF.

With respect to this clone: Coverage ceases 3 residues before the CDR3 finishes, and the germline J gene fills in the end. This chain uses TRBV7-9 with TRBJ2-2; no clear D. The CDR3 is 15 amino acids. V dropped 5 bases and J dropped 1 base, with 11 bases sitting between them. The germline gives CDR1 SEHNR, CDR2 FQNEAQ (reference sequence). The CDR3 spells CASSPNRQNTGELFF. The CDR3 DNA, read in part, is TGTGCCAGCAGCCCAAACCGACAGAACACCGGGGAG.

Turning to this clone: The missing CDR3 end, 3 residues past where the read stops, is filled in from the germline J gene. This chain uses TRBV12-3 or TRBV12-4 with TRBJ2-3; TRBD2 matches 7 bases. The trim removed 6 bases at V and 1 base at J, leaving 7 bases unmatched. This CDR3 region has 15 residues. The CDR3 region is CASSKGAGGTDTQYF. The CDR3 bases that were read are TGTGCCAGCAGCAAAGGGGCGGGGGGCACAGATACG.

With regard to this clone: The read ends 3 residues shy of where the CDR3 ends; the end is completed using the germline J gene. This chain joins TRBV28 and TRBJ2-2; 7 bases map to TRBD1. The CDR3 loop spans 15 amino acids. The germline V gene encodes CDR1 MDHEN and CDR2 SYDVKM. The V segment lost 2 bases and the J segment 4 bases; nucleotides outside the gene matches: 4. The CDR3 DNA, read in part, is TGTGCCAGCAGTTTACCGGGACAGATCACCGGGGAG. Translation gives CASSLPGQITGE. Given in full, the CDR3 is CASSLPGQITGELFF.

Of note for this clone: With the read ending 3 residues before the CDR3 end, the germline J gene is used to fill in that end. The genes are TRBV18 and TRBJ1-1, with 10 bases fitting TRBD1. The germline CDR1 and CDR2 sequences are KGHSH and LQKENI. This CDR3 contains 15 residues. Unmatched junction bases numbered 5, after V lost 1 base and J lost 6 bases. The CDR3 sequence is CASSPLGTGVAEAFF. CDR3 bases read: TGTGCCAGCTCACCACTGGGGACAGGGGTCGCTGAA.

Comments on this clone: From the germline J gene comes the end of the CDR3, since the read stops 3 residues before it. The chain recombines TRBV7-3 with TRBJ2-2; D might be TRBD1 (6 bases). The CDR3 length is 16 residues. Germline values: CDR1 SGHTA, CDR2 FQGTGA. This chain's CDR3 is CASSQGPQGWDSPLFF. CDR3 DNA, as far as it was read: TGTGCCAGCAGCCAGGGCCCTCAGGGGTGGGATTCACCG.

Points on this clone: The observed sequence ends 3 residues before the CDR3 terminus, with the missing tail filled in from the germline J gene. This chain links TRBV11-2 with TRBJ2-1; 7 nucleotides line up with TRBD1. The germline V gene encodes CDR1 SGHAT and CDR2 FQNNGV. CDR3 length: 15 residues. The V gene end was trimmed by 5 bases and the J gene end by 5 bases; junction bases not matched to a gene: 9. This CDR3 reads CASSQTGQVNNEQFF. Partial CDR3 DNA: TGTGCCAGCAGCCAGACCGGACAGGTTAACAATGAG.

Points on this clone: The CDR3 end falls 3 residues outside the read, so it is completed with the germline J gene. The chain couples TRBV9 to TRBJ2-5; 11 bases match TRBD2. Trimming removed 2 bases from V and 5 bases from J; junction bases left unmatched: 5. The CDR3 is 15 residues long. Germline V gene lookup returns CDR1 SGDLS and CDR2 YYNGEE. The CDR3 loop is CASSVVAGGAETQYF. The CDR3 DNA, read in part, is TGTGCCAGCAGCGTGGTAGCGGGAGGGGCGGAGACC.